The rows below give T cell receptor beta chains drawn from one sample of a study of CD8 T cells in ankylosing spondylitis. TCRdb re-analysed the 5' RACE reads in MiXCR, keeping a single row per CDR3 protein. Of approximately 250,000 distinct CDR3 sequences listed, 24% are singletons. The sample was blood, either unsorted or a sorted T cell fraction (not recorded which). Receptors were obtained from a male donor with ankylosing spondylitis or in good health (not recorded which). Each CDR3 is given with its conserved first and last residue. A D gene is named only where the DNA matches it firmly. Clone size, where shown, is once, few, many, or a class for clones that have expanded.

.	TRBD1	TRBV10-3	TRBJ2-3	TGTGCCATCAGTGACCCTCGACAGGGGGATACGCAGTATTTT	CAISDPRQGDTQYF
few	TRBD2	TRBV5-1	TRBJ2-1	TGCGCCAGCAGCTTGCCCCTAGCGGGGGTCGTCTACAATGAGCAGTTCTTC	CASSLPLAGVVYNEQFF
many	.	TRBV29-1	TRBJ2-7	TGCAGCGTTGAGACCCCCGGGAAACCCTACGAGCAGTACTTC	CSVETPGKPYEQYF
many	TRBD2	TRBV15	TRBJ2-1	TGTGCCACCAGCAGAGCTAGCGGGGGTGGCTACAATGAGCAGTTCTTC	CATSRASGGGYNEQFF
few	.	TRBV10-3	TRBJ2-3	TGTGCCATCAGTGACCGTAGCGGCATAGATACGCAGTATTTT	CAISDRSGIDTQYF
few	.	TRBV20-1	TRBJ1-5	TGCAGTGCTAACCCACGGGGGGCGGGGCGGGACAATCAGCCCCAGCATTTT	CSANPRGAGRDNQPQHF
.	TRBD1	TRBV20-1	TRBJ2-3	TGCAGTGCTAGAGCGGGGACAGGTCCAGATACGCAGTATTTT	CSARAGTGPDTQYF
few	.	TRBV12-3/TRBV12-4	TRBJ2-3	TGTGCCAGCAGGATGGACGTCCCAGATACGCAGTATTTT	CASRMDVPDTQYF
many	.	TRBV20-1	TRBJ2-1	TGCAGTGCGATCCCAGGGCTCTGGGAGCAGTTCTTC	CSAIPGLWEQFF
few	.	TRBV29-1	TRBJ1-1	TGCAGCGTTTCTTTAAGGGACCCCACTGAAGCTTTCTTT	CSVSLRDPTEAFF
.	TRBD1	TRBV5-1	TRBJ1-1	TGCGCCAGCAGCGGAGCGGACAGGGGTATAACTGAAGCTTTCTTT	CASSGADRGITEAFF
.	TRBD1	TRBV20-1	TRBJ2-5	TGCAGTGCGCGGACAGGAGAGACCCAGTACTTC	CSARTGETQYF
few	TRBD2	TRBV20-1	TRBJ2-3	TGCAGTGCTAGACCCGGGACTAGTTCCCCAGATACGCAGTATTTT	CSARPGTSSPDTQYF
.	.	TRBV20-1	TRBJ1-2	TGCAGTGCTAGACCAGGAGGGGGGGCTTATGGCTACACCTTC	CSARPGGGAYGYTF
many	.	TRBV6-1	TRBJ1-3	TGTGCCAGCAGTACGCAGGTCTCTGGAAACACCATATATTTT	CASSTQVSGNTIYF
few	.	TRBV20-1	TRBJ1-5	TGCAGTGCTACCGCAGGGAATAGCAATCAGCCCCAGCATTTT	CSATAGNSNQPQHF
.	.	TRBV20-1	TRBJ2-1	TGCAGTGTGGAAAATCCCGTTTCCTACAATGAGCAGTTCTTC	CSVENPVSYNEQFF
once	TRBD2	TRBV20-1	TRBJ2-3	TGCTGTGCTATAGGGACTAGCGGGGTCCCAGATACGCAGTATTTT	CCAIGTSGVPDTQYF
.	.	TRBV28	TRBJ1-4	TGTGCCAGCAGTTCCTCAGGGCATAATGAAAAACTGTTTTTT	CASSSSGHNEKLFF
few	.	TRBV6-1	TRBJ1-5	TGTGCCAGCAGAACTTCTAGCAATCAGCCCCAGCATTTT	CASRTSSNQPQHF
few	TRBD2	TRBV7-2	TRBJ2-3	TGTGCCAGCAGCTTAGTTCCAGCGGGGGCCCCGACGGATACGCAGTATTTT	CASSLVPAGAPTDTQYF
.	TRBD2	TRBV7-2	TRBJ2-1	TGTGCCAGCAGCTTATCGATAGCGGGGGCCTACAATGAGCAGTTCTTC	CASSLSIAGAYNEQFF
many	.	TRBV5-1	TRBJ1-5	TGCGCCAGCAGCTCTACATGGACCGGTCGCAATCAGCCCCAGCATTTT	CASSSTWTGRNQPQHF
.	.	TRBV20-1	TRBJ2-5	TGCAGTGCTAGAGCGGGCCCCCGGTGGACAGTGGAAGAGACCCAGTACTTC	CSARAGPRWTVEETQYF
.	.	TRBV20-1	TRBJ2-7	TGCAGTGCTAGAGCTCAGAGGAAGGGACGGCAGTACTTC	CSARAQRKGRQYF
few	.	TRBV7-2	TRBJ2-1	TGTGCCAGCAGCTTAAAATCCGTATACAATGAGCAGTTCTTC	CASSLKSVYNEQFF
many	.	TRBV5-1	TRBJ2-7	TGCGCCAGCAGCCCCGACGGCGGAAAACCCTACGAGCAGTACTTC	CASSPDGGKPYEQYF
many	.	TRBV20-1	TRBJ1-5	TGCAGTGCTAGAGATGGACGGGCCTGGGACCAGCCCCAGCATTTT	CSARDGRAWDQPQHF
.	.	TRBV5-6	TRBJ1-5	TGTGCCAGCAGCTCGCAAGGGACCGCCGGCCCCCAGCATTTT	CASSSQGTAGPQHF
few	TRBD2	TRBV6-4	TRBJ2-1	TGTGCCAGCAGTGACTTCACTAGCGGGGGCAGGCAGTTCTTC	CASSDFTSGGRQFF
many	.	TRBV5-1	TRBJ2-7	TGCGCCAGCAGCTTGGGGACAGCCGTGGGGCAGTACTTC	CASSLGTAVGQYF
many	.	TRBV11-2	TRBJ2-7	TGTGCCAGCAGCTTAAGGGGCTACGAGCAGTACTTC	CASSLRGYEQYF
.	.	TRBV20-1	TRBJ2-2	TGCAGTGCTGGGATGGGGTCCGGGGAGCTGTTTTTT	CSAGMGSGELFF
.	.	TRBV25-1	TRBJ2-5	TGTGCCAGCAGTGAATCTGAGTCCCAAGAGACCCAGTACTTC	CASSESESQETQYF
.	.	TRBV20-1	TRBJ2-5	TGCAGTGCTAGAGGGGGGAACCAAGAGACCCAGTACTTC	CSARGGNQETQYF
many	.	TRBV5-1	TRBJ2-3	TGCGCCAGCAGCTTTGGGGCGGCGGATACGCAGTATTTT	CASSFGAADTQYF
few	.	TRBV20-1	TRBJ2-5	TGCAGTGCTAGAGCAGGTCCAGAGACCCAGTACTTC	CSARAGPETQYF
.	.	TRBV20-1	TRBJ2-1	TGCAGTGCCCCAAGGAGGGTCTCCAATGAGCAGTTCTTC	CSAPRRVSNEQFF
.	TRBD1	TRBV2	TRBJ2-1	TGTGCCAGCAAAACAGGGGTCGGGAATGAGCAGTTCTTC	CASKTGVGNEQFF
.	TRBD2	TRBV12-3/TRBV12-4	TRBJ2-2	TGTGCCAGCAGTTTATTGCGGGGGGGAGGCACCGGGGAGCTGTTTTTT	CASSLLRGGGTGELFF
few	.	TRBV29-1	TRBJ2-1	TGCAGCGTCGGGACGGAGCAGTTCTTC	CSVGTEQFF
.	.	TRBV7-8	TRBJ1-5	TGTGCCAGCAGCCAAGATACAGCAAGCAATCAGCCCCAGCATTTT	CASSQDTASNQPQHF
many	.	TRBV20-1	TRBJ1-5	TGCAGTGCTAGAGGGCAGTGGGCCCAGCCCCAGCATTTT	CSARGQWAQPQHF
.	TRBD1	TRBV5-1	TRBJ2-1	TGCGCCAGCAGCTTGGTGGACAGGGGGCGGGATGAGCAGTTCTTC	CASSLVDRGRDEQFF
.	.	TRBV20-1	TRBJ2-3	TGCAGTGCTACAGGAAAGGGGGGGGTACGGACAGATACGCAGTATTTT	CSATGKGGVRTDTQYF
many	.	TRBV28	TRBJ2-1	TGTGCCAGCAGTTGGCCCCTGGGGGGGCGGGTCTACAATGAGCAGTTCTTC	CASSWPLGGRVYNEQFF
few	.	TRBV29-1	TRBJ1-3	TGCAGCGTCGCAGGGATAGGAGGAAACACCATATATTTT	CSVAGIGGNTIYF
.	TRBD1	TRBV15	TRBJ2-1	TGTGCCACCAGCGGTACCAGGGGGCGAGCGGGCAATGAGCAGTTCTTC	CATSGTRGRAGNEQFF
many	.	TRBV3-1	TRBJ2-6	TGTGCCAGCAGCCAAGAAGGACCTGGGGCCAACGTCCTGACTTTC	CASSQEGPGANVLTF
many	.	TRBV5-6	TRBJ2-7	TGTGCCAGCAGCTTGGAGGTTCGGCAGCCGACCTACGAGCAGTACTTC	CASSLEVRQPTYEQYF
many	TRBD1	TRBV12-3/TRBV12-4	TRBJ2-7	TGTGCCAGCAACAGGGACAGGGACTACGAGCAGTACTTC	CASNRDRDYEQYF
.	.	TRBV20-1	TRBJ2-7	TGCAGTGCGCACCTGGGGCAGGGCGGGCCCTACGAGCAGTACTTC	CSAHLGQGGPYEQYF
once	.	TRBV20-1	TRBJ2-1	TGCAGTGCTAGAGAGGGTTTCCTATCATACGAGCAGTTCTTC	CSAREGFLSYEQFF
.	TRBD2	TRBV20-1	TRBJ2-1	TGCAGTGCTAGAATGGGGGGGAACAATGAGCAGTTCTTC	CSARMGGNNEQFF
.	TRBD1	TRBV12-3/TRBV12-4	TRBJ1-6	TGTGCCAGCAGGGGCGGGACAGAGAATTCACCCCTCCACTTT	CASRGGTENSPLHF